This T cell receptor beta chain was captured by sequencing in a study of identical twins. Study conclusions and caveats: Sequences that were beta out-of-frame showed weaker excess twin sharing.

V gave up 3 bases and J gave up 7 bases, with 9 bases separating them. Per the germline V gene, CDR1 is LNHDA and CDR2 is SQIVND (reference sequence). The CDR3 consists of 13 residues. MiXCR, run by TCRdb on the 5' RACE reads, gives a single entry per CDR3 protein. Altogether 200,000 to 250,000 distinct CDR3 sequences are present, around an eighth being singletons, with the ten largest covering around 9%. Healthy Caucasians were all of the donors. On this clonotype itself: The antigen is undetermined.

The TCR originated in a young woman in good health. V usage is TRBV19 and J usage is TRBJ2-2; D is uncertain. The sequencing input was memory (CD45RO+) T cells sorted from blood. CDR3 loop: CASSIPQYGELFF. CDR3 DNA: TGTGCCAGTAGTATCCCTCAGTACGGGGAGCTGTTTTTT.